These 14 T cell receptor beta chains share one sample of origin, sequenced in a study of technical replicates of blood from several donors. Assay used: immunoSEQ multiplex PCR; TCRdb lists only in-frame clones, some missing. The table has 80,000 or so clones, 96% seen once. Sequenced input: T cells isolated from PBMCs. These receptors were collected from a human donor in good health.

The J gene is TRBJ2-2, the V gene TRBV9, with a possible D match to TRBD2 (6 bases). Germline assignment: CDR1 SGDLS and CDR2 YYNGEE. The CDR3 has 14 residues. Trimming removed 4 bases at V and 4 bases at J, with 11 bases between. This chain's CDR3 is CASSLSGFTGELFF. The CDR3 region has the DNA TGTGCCAGCAGCTTGAGCGGGTTCACCGGGGAGCTGTTTTTT.

V is TRBV7-6 and J is TRBJ1-1, with 8 nucleotides matching TRBD1. This CDR3 is 15 amino acids long. The V gene's germline CDR1 is SGHVS and CDR2 FNYEAQ. V lost 2 bases and J lost 3; bases outside the gene matches: 5. The CDR3 sequence: CASSLFGTGHTEAFF. The CDR3 bases are TGTGCCAGCAGCTTATTTGGGACAGGCCACACTGAAGCTTTCTTT.

V usage is TRBV4-1 and J usage is TRBJ2-1, with 8 bases aligning to TRBD2. The CDR3 is made up of 18 amino acids. The junction had 14 bases not matched to a gene; V was cut back by 3 bases and J by 4 bases. CDR1 is MGHRA and CDR2 is YSYEKL in the germline V gene. CDR3 DNA sequence: TGCGCCAGCAGCCACAGATGGCAGGGACTAGAAGGGTACAATGAGCAGTTCTTC. It translates to CASSHRWQGLEGYNEQFF.

V gene TRBV5-1 combines with J gene TRBJ2-7, with TRBD2 matching over 12 bases. V lost 3 bases to trimming and J lost 5 bases; unmatched junction nucleotides: 3. Germline V lookup: CDR1 SGHRS, CDR2 YFSETQ. The CDR3 length is 14 residues. As DNA, the CDR3 is TGCGCCAGCAGCTGGACTAGCGGGATCCACGAGCAGTACTTC. Its translation is CASSWTSGIHEQYF.

The chain is built from TRBV11-3 and TRBJ2-5; the D is unclear. CDR3 length equals 14 residues. The V end lost 1 base, the J end lost 1 base, and 7 bases lay between the germline ends. Germline lookup yields CDR1 SGHNT and CDR2 YENEEA. The CDR3 protein is CASSLVTGQETQYF. Here the CDR3 DNA reads TGTGCCAGCAGCTTAGTGACGGGCCAAGAGACCCAGTACTTC.

The rearrangement uses TRBV14 and TRBJ1-1; TRBD1 matches at 9 bases. Germline CDR1 is SGHDN and CDR2 is FVKESK. J lost 3 bases, V lost 5 bases, and 25 bases had no gene match. This CDR3 has 21 amino acids. Here the CDR3 reads CASSNFQLLQPGQGSDTEAFF. DNA of the CDR3: TGTGCCAGCAGCAATTTTCAACTCCTCCAACCGGGACAGGGCTCGGACACTGAAGCTTTCTTT.

V and J are TRBV18 and TRBJ2-5; tentative D call: TRBD1 (5 bases). The V gene's germline CDR1 is KGHSH and CDR2 LQKENI. CDR3 length: 13 amino acids. Trimming removed 5 bases at V and 7 bases at J, with 14 bases between. The CDR3 loop reads CASSDDSRWTQYF. The CDR3 DNA follows: TGTGCCAGCTCAGACGACAGCCGGTGGACCCAGTACTTC.

The chain employs TRBV19 and TRBJ2-7; 8 nucleotides line up with TRBD2. The germline V gene encodes CDR1 LNHDA and CDR2 SQIVND (reference sequence). V gave up 5 bases and J gave up 6 bases; unmatched junction bases: 15. The CDR3 loop spans 16 amino acids. The CDR3 loop reads CASSPGAAGALGEQYF. CDR3 nucleotides: TGTGCCAGTAGTCCCGGCGCAGCGGGGGCGTTGGGCGAGCAGTACTTC.

J is TRBJ2-1 and V is TRBV5-4; a possible D gene is TRBD2 (5 bases). Germline V lookup: CDR1 SGHNT, CDR2 YYREEE (reference sequence). The CDR3 covers 12 residues. Trimming shortened V by 4 bases and J by 8 bases, and 10 bases separated the two germline ends. The CDR3 DNA reads TGTGCCAGCAGCGCCCTCGGGGATGAGCAGTTCTTC. This gives the protein CASSALGDEQFF.

The chain recombines TRBV5-5 with TRBJ2-7, with 7 bases identical to TRBD2. In germline, CDR1 is SGHKS, CDR2 YYEKEE (reference sequence). Losses at the gene ends were 3 bases for V and 4 bases for J; bases not matched to a gene: 16. This CDR3 contains 17 residues. This chain's CDR3 is CASSSGLLGGSRYEQYF. CDR3 nucleotides: TGTGCCAGCAGCTCGGGGTTACTAGGCGGGAGTCGGTACGAGCAGTACTTC. Combining the CDR3 with reference TRBV5-5 and TRBJ2-7 gives the whole variable domain DAGVTQSPTHLIKTRGQQVTLRCSPISGHKSVSWYQQVLGQGPQFIFQYYEKEERGRGNFPDRFSARQFPNYSSELNVNALLLGDSALYLCASSSGLLGGSRYEQYFGPGTRLTVT.

The sample holds one count of this clone. V gene TRBV7-9 combines with J gene TRBJ1-6; D is unresolved. Germline lookup yields CDR1 SEHNR and CDR2 FQNEAQ (reference sequence). The CDR3 spans 12 residues. V lost 1 base and J 9 bases, leaving 4 bases between the germline ends. CDR3 protein: CASSLGLSPLHF. The CDR3 coding sequence is TGTGCCAGCAGCTTAGGACTTTCACCCCTCCACTTT.

The V gene is TRBV5-6, the J gene TRBJ2-1; TRBD1 matches at 8 bases. V lost 3 bases, J lost 3 bases, and 11 bases stayed unmatched. Germline V gene data show CDR1 as SGHDT and CDR2 as YYEEEE. This CDR3 contains 17 residues. The CDR3 nucleotides are TGTGCCAGCAGCTCAGGAGGCGGGACAGGCATCTACAATGAGCAGTTCTTC. Amino acids: CASSSGGGTGIYNEQFF.

The V gene is TRBV13, the J gene TRBJ1-1; D perhaps matches TRBD1 (6 bases). This CDR3 has 16 residues. The V end lost 5 bases, the J end lost 1 base, and 17 bases lay between the germline ends. Germline V gene sequence: CDR1 PRHDT, CDR2 FYEKMQ (reference sequence). The CDR3: CASSPPGKGGNTEAFF. The CDR3 region has the DNA TGTGCCAGCAGCCCACCTGGAAAAGGGGGGAACACTGAAGCTTTCTTT.

The rearrangement links TRBV19 to TRBJ2-7; 7 positions agree with TRBD1. V shed 1 base and J 4 bases; nucleotides not matched to a gene: 7. CDR3 size: 15 residues. Germline lookup yields CDR1 LNHDA and CDR2 SQIVND (reference sequence). CDR3 nucleotide sequence: TGTGCCAGTAGTATAGTAGGCAGGGGGTTGTACGAGCAGTACTTC. It is translated as CASSIVGRGLYEQYF.